Listed here is a single T cell receptor beta chain. Its matching antigen is unknown. The CDR3 loop spans 15 amino acids. CDR1 is SGHTA and CDR2 is FQGNSA in the germline V gene. J gave up 3 bases and V 5 bases, and 7 bases lay outside the gene matches. It was ten milliliters of peripheral blood that were drawn from each donor. These data belong to a study of blood T cells in healthy people across ages. Whole-study findings and limits: Among T cells, TCR beta diversity per million cells dropped roughly linearly as age rose.

The authors ran a second PCR of 7 to 11 cycles using a sample-barcoded 5' primer and a J-beta primer mix. TCRdb called the 5' RACE reads again in MiXCR, with one record for every CDR3 protein. The sample shows 950,000 to 1,200,000 distinct CDR3 sequences, approximately 38% of them seen only once. This chain joins TRBV7-2 and TRBJ1-5, with 7 bases aligning to TRBD1. The source of this sequence is a young man in good health. Sequencing was carried out using blood. CDR3 region: CASSLSTGPNQPQHF. The CDR3 DNA is TGTGCCAGCAGCCTCTCGACAGGGCCCAATCAGCCCCAGCATTTT.